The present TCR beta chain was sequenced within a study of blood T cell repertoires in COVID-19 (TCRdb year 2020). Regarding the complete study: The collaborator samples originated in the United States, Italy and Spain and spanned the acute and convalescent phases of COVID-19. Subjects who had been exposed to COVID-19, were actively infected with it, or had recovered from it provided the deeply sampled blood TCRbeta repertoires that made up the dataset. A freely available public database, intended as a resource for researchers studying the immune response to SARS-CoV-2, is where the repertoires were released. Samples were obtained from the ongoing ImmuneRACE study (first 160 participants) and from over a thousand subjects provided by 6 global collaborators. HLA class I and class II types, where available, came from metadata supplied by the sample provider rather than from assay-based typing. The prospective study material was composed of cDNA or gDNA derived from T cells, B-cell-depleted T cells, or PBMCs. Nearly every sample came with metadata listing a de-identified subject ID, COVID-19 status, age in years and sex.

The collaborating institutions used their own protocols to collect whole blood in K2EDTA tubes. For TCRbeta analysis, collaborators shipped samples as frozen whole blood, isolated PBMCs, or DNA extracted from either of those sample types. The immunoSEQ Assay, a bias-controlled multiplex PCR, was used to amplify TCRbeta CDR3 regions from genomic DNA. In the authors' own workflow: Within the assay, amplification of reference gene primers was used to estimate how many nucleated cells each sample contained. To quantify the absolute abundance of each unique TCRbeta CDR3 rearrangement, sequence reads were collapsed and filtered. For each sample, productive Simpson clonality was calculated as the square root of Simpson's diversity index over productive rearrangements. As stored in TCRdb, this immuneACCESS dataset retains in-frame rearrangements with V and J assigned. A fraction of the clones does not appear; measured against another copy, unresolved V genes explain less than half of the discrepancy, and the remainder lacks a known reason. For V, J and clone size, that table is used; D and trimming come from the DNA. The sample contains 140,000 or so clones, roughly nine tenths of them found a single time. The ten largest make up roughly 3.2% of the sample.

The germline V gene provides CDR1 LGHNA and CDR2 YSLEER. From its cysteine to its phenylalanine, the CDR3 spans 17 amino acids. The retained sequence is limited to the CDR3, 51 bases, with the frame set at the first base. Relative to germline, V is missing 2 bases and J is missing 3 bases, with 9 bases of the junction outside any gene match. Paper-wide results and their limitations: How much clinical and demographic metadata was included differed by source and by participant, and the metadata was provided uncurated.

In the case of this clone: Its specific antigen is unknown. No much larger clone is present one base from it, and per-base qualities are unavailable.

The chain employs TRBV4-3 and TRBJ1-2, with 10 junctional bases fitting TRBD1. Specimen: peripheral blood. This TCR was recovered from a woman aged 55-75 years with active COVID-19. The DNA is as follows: TGCGCCAGCAGCCAACCCACCCGGGACAGGGGCGACTATGGCTACACCTTC. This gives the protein CASSQPTRDRGDYGYTF.